The next 25 T cell receptor beta chains were all read from a single sample in a study of blood T cell repertoires in COVID-19. Sequenced by immunoSEQ multiplex PCR; TCRdb stores in-frame clones only, minus some. The table lists over 45,000 clones, approximately 90% of them singletons. Material for sequencing was peripheral blood. These receptors were obtained from a man aged 40-49 years with COVID-19, enrolled during active disease.

The V and J genes are TRBV2 and TRBJ2-2; tentative D call: TRBD1 (6 bases). CDR3 length: 14 residues. Per germline, CDR1 SNHLY and CDR2 FYNNEI. V was trimmed by 6 bases and J by 2 bases, leaving 10 bases between them. CDR3 sequence reads: CASSPGTNTGELFF. CDR3 coding DNA: TGTGCCAGCAGCCCAGGGACAAACACCGGGGAGCTGTTTTTT.

The chain has TRBV4-1 and TRBJ1-4, with a tentative D call TRBD1 (6 bases). The V gene's germline CDR1 is MGHRA and CDR2 YSYEKL. V lost 2 bases, J lost 8 bases, and 9 bases lay in between. CDR3 length equals 13 residues. The CDR3 reads CASSQFTGEKLFF. The DNA for the CDR3 is TGCGCCAGCAGCCAATTCACAGGGGAAAAACTGTTTTTT.

The V gene is TRBV18, the J gene TRBJ2-3; 7 bases line up with TRBD1. Germline V gives CDR1 KGHSH, CDR2 LQKENI. J was trimmed by 1 base and V by 1 base; bases with no gene match: 2. The CDR3 loop spans 15 amino acids. The CDR3 is CASSPQGAGTDTQYF. In nucleotides, the CDR3 is TGTGCCAGCTCACCACAGGGGGCGGGCACAGATACGCAGTATTTT. The full variable domain, its missing parts supplied by reference TRBV18 and TRBJ2-3, is NAGVMQNPRHLVRRRGQEARLRCSPMKGHSHVYWYRQLPEEGLKFMVYLQKENIIDESGMPKERFSAEFPKEGPSILRIQQVVRGDSAAYFCASSPQGAGTDTQYFGPGTRLTVL.

CDR3 DNA sequence: TGCGCCAGCAGACAGCGGGAGTTGTCCTACAATGAGCAGTTCTTC. Translated, it gives CASRQRELSYNEQFF. This rearrangement joins TRBV4-1 to TRBJ2-1, with TRBD2 identical over 8 bases. Trimming took 6 bases from V and 1 from J; bases not matched to a gene: 5. The CDR3 length is 15 residues. Germline assignment: CDR1 MGHRA and CDR2 YSYEKL.

Of note for this clone: An end of the junction differs from the germline gene, which may be a read error. The CDR3 loop is CSARGQGAAF. DNA of the CDR3: TGCAGTGCTAGGGGCCAGGGGGCGGCCTTC. V gene TRBV20-1 combines with J gene TRBJ1-2, with TRBD1 matching over 8 bases. Germline V gene sequence: CDR1 DFQATT, CDR2 SNEGSKA (reference sequence). This CDR3 is built from 10 residues.

The genes are TRBV12-3 or TRBV12-4 and TRBJ1-1; 7 bases agree with TRBD1. V lost 5 bases to trimming and J lost 7 bases; unmatched junction nucleotides: 1. There are 11 residues in the CDR3. CDR3 protein: CASSRDSEAFF. The CDR3 region has the DNA TGTGCCAGCAGTAGGGACAGTGAAGCTTTCTTT.

V and J are TRBV4-1 and TRBJ1-2; 8 positions agree with TRBD1. Germline assignment: CDR1 MGHRA and CDR2 YSYEKL. The length of the CDR3 is 17 residues. Trimming took 3 bases from V and 8 from J; bases not matched to a gene: 17. The CDR3 sequence is CASSQAVLLDRGQGYTF. CDR3 DNA sequence: TGCGCCAGCAGCCAGGCCGTTCTCCTCGACAGGGGACAGGGCTACACCTTC.

V gene TRBV7-9 combines with J gene TRBJ1-6, with D perhaps TRBD1 (5 bases). The V gene's germline CDR1 is SEHNR and CDR2 FQNEAQ (reference sequence). V was pared by 5 bases and J by 7 bases, with 9 bases between. This CDR3 region has 13 residues. In DNA, the CDR3 is TGTGCCAGCAGCCGCGGGGCCAATTCACCCCTCCACTTT. It specifies CASSRGANSPLHF.

The chain employs TRBV6-5 and TRBJ1-2; D may be TRBD1 (5 bases). Germline CDR1 reads MNHEY; CDR2 reads SVGAGI. This CDR3 has 14 amino acids. With 2 bases removed from V and 5 bases from J, the gap between germline ends came to 12 bases. For the CDR3, the DNA is TGTGCCAGCAGTTACGCCCCGGGGGGTTATGGCTACACCTTC. As protein: CASSYAPGGYGYTF.

V usage is TRBV27 and J usage is TRBJ2-5; D perhaps matches TRBD1 (5 bases). V lost 10 bases, J lost 2 bases, and 20 bases lay in between. The CDR3 spans 15 residues. In germline, CDR1 is MNHEY, CDR2 SMNVEV (reference sequence). The CDR3 protein is CATQGDMTAQETQYF. The CDR3 DNA reads as TGTGCCACCCAAGGGGATATGACAGCACAAGAGACCCAGTACTTC.

The rearrangement joins TRBV3-1 (or the pseudogene TRBV3-2) to TRBJ2-5; tentative D call: TRBD2 (5 bases). In germline, CDR1 is LGHDT, CDR2 YNNKEL (reference sequence). The CDR3 totals 15 residues. Trimming took off 5 bases at V and 4 bases at J, with 17 bases between the two ends. The DNA of the CDR3 is TGTGCCAGCAGCAGCGGCCTTAACCTAGGAGAGACCCAGTACTTC. Residues: CASSSGLNLGETQYF.

This rearrangement joins TRBV24-1 to TRBJ1-5; TRBD1 matches 9 bases. After removal of 2 bases from V and 6 bases from J, the junction contained 1 base not matched to a gene. The germline gives CDR1 KGHDR, CDR2 SFDVKD. The CDR3 consists of 14 residues. The CDR3: CATSDSQGAQPQHF. CDR3 DNA: TGTGCCACCAGTGATTCACAGGGGGCTCAGCCCCAGCATTTT.

The chain carries TRBV19 and TRBJ2-1; 9 nucleotides agree with TRBD1. The CDR3 runs 18 residues. The J segment lost 0 bases and the V segment lost 5 bases, leaving 11 bases of the junction unmatched. Germline CDR1 LNHDA, CDR2 SQIVND (reference sequence). The CDR3 is CASSAGTGLSSSYNEQFF. The CDR3 nucleotides read TGTGCCAGTAGTGCCGGGACAGGGCTTAGTAGCTCCTACAATGAGCAGTTCTTC.

The V gene is TRBV2, the J gene TRBJ1-3; maybe TRBD1 (5 bases). Trimming took 1 base from V and 2 from J, leaving 9 bases between them. The CDR3 runs to 15 residues. CDR1 SNHLY and CDR2 FYNNEI come from the germline V gene. The CDR3, as DNA: TGTGCCAGCAGTGAAGGGCCAGGGCCTGGAAACACCATATATTTT. This gives the protein CASSEGPGPGNTIYF.

The chain uses TRBV11-2 and TRBJ2-3, with 9 bases matching TRBD1. The germline V gene has CDR1 SGHAT and CDR2 FQNNGV. The J segment lost 5 bases and the V segment lost 1 base, leaving 4 bases of the junction unmatched. The CDR3 totals 15 residues. The CDR3 DNA reads TGTGCCAGCAGCTTAGGGGACAGGGTCCTAGATACGCAGTATTTT. It encodes CASSLGDRVLDTQYF.

This chain connects TRBV7-9 to TRBJ1-2; tentatively, D is TRBD1 (6 bases). Germline V gives CDR1 SEHNR, CDR2 FQNEAQ (reference sequence). With 1 base removed from V and 2 bases from J, the gap between germline ends came to 11 bases. There are 15 residues in the CDR3. The CDR3 region is CASSLGQGLNYGYTF. CDR3 DNA: TGTGCCAGCAGCTTAGGCCAGGGGTTAAACTATGGCTACACCTTC. The full variable domain, in which reference TRBV7-9 and TRBJ1-2 provide the parts outside the CDR3, is DTGVSQNPRHKITKRGQNVTFRCDPISEHNRLYWYRQTLGQGPEFLTYFQNEAQLEKSRLLSDRFSAERPKGSFSTLEIQRTEQGDSAMYLCASSLGQGLNYGYTFGSGTRLTVV.

J is TRBJ1-1 and V is TRBV29-1; no reliable D call. The CDR3 totals 11 residues. V lost 8 bases to trimming and J lost 1 base, with 8 bases between them. Germline values: CDR1 SQVTM, CDR2 ANQGSEA. CDR3 DNA: TGCAGCAGCGGGTCGAACACTGAAGCTTTCTTT. Translating it yields CSSGSNTEAFF.

The CDR3, as DNA: TGTGCCAGCAGCCGAGCGGGGGTGAGCTCCTACAATGAGCAGTTCTTC. Translated: CASSRAGVSSYNEQFF. This sequence joins TRBV3-1 (or the pseudogene TRBV3-2) and TRBJ2-1, with 8 bases lining up with TRBD2. This CDR3 is 16 amino acids long. V lost 4 bases to trimming and J lost 0 bases; unmatched junction nucleotides: 5. Germline V gene data show CDR1 as LGHDT and CDR2 as YNNKEL (reference sequence).

V is TRBV3-1 (or the pseudogene TRBV3-2) and J is TRBJ1-3; 9 positions agree with TRBD1. This CDR3 is built from 15 residues. V was pared by 5 bases and J by 4 bases, with 6 bases of the junction left unmatched. Germline CDR1 is LGHDT and CDR2 is YNNKEL (reference sequence). CDR3 protein: CASSWDRASGNTIYF. In DNA, the CDR3 is TGTGCCAGCAGCTGGGACAGGGCATCCGGAAACACCATATATTTT.

J is TRBJ1-2 and V is TRBV3-1 (or the pseudogene TRBV3-2); TRBD1 matches 7 bases. Germline CDR1 is LGHDT and CDR2 is YNNKEL (reference sequence). Unmatched junction bases numbered 7, after V lost 6 bases and J lost 3 bases. The CDR3 totals 14 residues. CDR3 in DNA: TGTGCCAGCAGAGAAACAGGGGTAGACTATGGCTACACCTTC. It specifies CASRETGVDYGYTF.

The rearrangement joins TRBV6-1 to TRBJ2-1, with TRBD2 identical over 7 bases. V was clipped by 0 bases and J by 5 bases; unmatched bases: 13. Germline CDR1 reads MNHNS; CDR2 reads SASEGT. CDR3 length equals 18 residues. CDR3 in DNA: TGTGCCAGCAGTGAAGCGCCCGGACTAGGAGGGTCTCACAATGAGCAGTTCTTC. This gives the protein CASSEAPGLGGSHNEQFF.

The V gene is TRBV2, the J gene TRBJ2-3, with a weak D call TRBD1 (6 bases). CDR1 SNHLY and CDR2 FYNNEI come from the germline V gene. The V end was cut by 5 bases, the J end by 2 bases, with 11 bases between. The CDR3 is 14 amino acids. The CDR3 region is CASSLGGTTDTQYF. The CDR3 nucleotides are TGTGCCAGCAGTTTAGGGGGTACCACAGATACGCAGTATTTT.

The chain carries TRBV1 and TRBJ2-1; the D segment call TRBD2 is taken from the table without a DNA check. TRBV1 is reported as a pseudogene. The length of the CDR3 is 17 residues. The CDR3 DNA reads as TGCACCAGCAGCCAAGAAATAGCGGGAGGGGTAAACAATGAGCAGTTCTTC. Its translation: CTSSQEIAGGVNNEQFF.

The chain recombines TRBV12-3 or TRBV12-4 with TRBJ2-5, with D possibly TRBD2 on 5 matching bases. The CDR3 is 13 residues long. Trimming stripped 5 bases from V and 5 bases from J, with 12 bases between. This chain's CDR3 is CASSREVRETQYF. The CDR3, as DNA: TGTGCCAGCAGTCGGGAAGTCCGGGAGACCCAGTACTTC.

The chain uses TRBV27 and TRBJ1-2; TRBD1 matches 7 bases. The V and J ends lost 6 bases and 8 bases, in that order; junction bases with no gene match: 12. CDR3 length equals 14 residues. Germline V gene sequence: CDR1 MNHEY, CDR2 SMNVEV (reference sequence). The chain's CDR3 is CASSYDRDRDGYTF. The CDR3 DNA sequence: TGTGCCAGCAGCTATGACAGGGATCGGGACGGCTACACCTTC.